The T cell receptor (beta chain) under discussion was sequenced for a study of T cells in Graves' hyperthyroidism and ophthalmopathy. About this clonotype itself: The antigen remains unidentified.

Study results and caveats: Most thyroid clonotypes expanded above 0.001 were also detected in blood.

Among the patients, aged 18 to 65, hyperthyroidism was newly diagnosed and had lasted under 2 months. The CDR3 length is 14 residues. Germline lookup yields CDR1 SGHTA and CDR2 FQGTGA. V gave up 0 bases and J gave up 6 bases, with 10 bases separating them. There were TCR beta CDR3 regions amplified from RNA transcripts. First-round RT-PCR targeting the TCR CDR3 was performed with the HTBI primer set. TCRdb re-analysed the multiplex PCR reads in MiXCR, keeping a single row per CDR3 protein. Seen here are about 540,000 distinct CDR3 sequences, under 60% observed once, and the top ten hold about 8.2%. The sequencing sample was made of peripheral blood or thyroid tissue (not recorded which). The origin of this receptor is a young woman with Graves' hyperthyroidism. V and J are TRBV7-3 and TRBJ2-3; D is perhaps TRBD2 (5 bases). CDR3 bases: TGTGCCAGCAGCTTAACGGCGGGCCAGGATACGCAGTATTTT. This gives the protein CASSLTAGQDTQYF.